The TCR beta chain described here comes from a study of immune heterogeneity within non-small cell lung tumors. Study background: Histology included several squamous cell carcinomas, nine to ten non-squamous carcinomas and 1 unspecified tumor. Study findings and constraints: A moderate but significant correlation was found, linking local T-cell clonality with local tumor mutational burden (R roughly 0.34). Each patient's tumor sites shared recurring identical dominant CDR3 beta clonotypes, and individual sites also carried their own high-frequency clones.

TCR beta CDR3 amplification used multiplex PCR with 32 V and 13 J primers. TCRdb redid the calling of the multiplex PCR reads with MiXCR, one entry per CDR3 protein. This sample has some 14,000 distinct CDR3 sequences; roughly 29% occur once, and the top ten carry less than 5%. Bulk tumor genomic DNA served as template, at approximately 580 ng per sample. Biopsy collection occurred during surgery, with several far-apart biopsies per primary tumor. Those enrolled were patients newly diagnosed with untreated non-small cell lung cancer and undergoing curative surgery. There were roughly 15 donors in total. They were all newly diagnosed non-small cell lung cancer patients undergoing surgery with curative intent. A remark on this clonotype: Its specificity is not known.

The sample was lung tumor tissue. The receptor's source is a man in his forties or fifties with non-small cell lung cancer.

CDR3 amino acids: CSTLFGGKNTEAFF. Here the CDR3 DNA reads TGCAGTACCCTGTTTGGGGGGAAGAACACTGAAGCTTTCTTT. V gene TRBV20-1 combines with J gene TRBJ1-1; D possibly corresponds to TRBD1 (5 bases). The V gene's germline CDR1 is DFQATT and CDR2 SNEGSKA (reference sequence). Trimming took 8 bases from V and 1 from J, leaving 17 bases between them. The CDR3 runs 14 residues.